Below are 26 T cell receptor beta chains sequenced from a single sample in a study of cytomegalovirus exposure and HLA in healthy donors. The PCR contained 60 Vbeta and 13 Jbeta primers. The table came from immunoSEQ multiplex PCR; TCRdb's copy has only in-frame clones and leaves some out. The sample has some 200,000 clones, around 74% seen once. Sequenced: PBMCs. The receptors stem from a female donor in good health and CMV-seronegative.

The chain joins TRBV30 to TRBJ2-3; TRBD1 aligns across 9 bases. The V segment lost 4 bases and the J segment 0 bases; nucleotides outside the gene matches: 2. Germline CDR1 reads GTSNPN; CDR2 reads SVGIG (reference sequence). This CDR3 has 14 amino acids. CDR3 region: CAWTGTGSTDTQYF. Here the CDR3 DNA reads TGTGCCTGGACGGGGACAGGGAGCACAGATACGCAGTATTTT.

The CDR3 region is CASSLTTGDDEKLFF. DNA for the CDR3: TGCGCCAGCAGCCTCACGACAGGTGATGATGAAAAACTGTTTTTT. This chain uses TRBV4-1 with TRBJ1-4, with a tentative D call TRBD1 (6 bases). V lost 4 bases and J lost 6, with 15 bases in between. Germline CDR1 and CDR2: MGHRA and YSYEKL. The CDR3 has 15 amino acids.

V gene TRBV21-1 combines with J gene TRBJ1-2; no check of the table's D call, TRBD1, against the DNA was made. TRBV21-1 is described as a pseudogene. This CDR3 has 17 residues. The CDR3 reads CASSKADGTGPAYGYTF. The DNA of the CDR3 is TGTGCCAGCAGCAAAGCGGATGGGACAGGGCCGGCCTATGGCTACACCTTC.

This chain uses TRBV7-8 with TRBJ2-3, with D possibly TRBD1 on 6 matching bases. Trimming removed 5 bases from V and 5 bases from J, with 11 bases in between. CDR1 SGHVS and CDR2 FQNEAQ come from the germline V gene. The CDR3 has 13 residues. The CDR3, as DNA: TGTGCCAGCAGCAGAGACAGGATAGATACGCAGTATTTT. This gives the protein CASSRDRIDTQYF.

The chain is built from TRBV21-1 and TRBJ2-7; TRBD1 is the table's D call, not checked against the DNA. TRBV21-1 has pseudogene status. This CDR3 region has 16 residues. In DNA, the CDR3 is TGTGCCAGCAGCAAAGCCCCCAAGACCGACAGGGACGAGCAGTACTTC. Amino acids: CASSKAPKTDRDEQYF.

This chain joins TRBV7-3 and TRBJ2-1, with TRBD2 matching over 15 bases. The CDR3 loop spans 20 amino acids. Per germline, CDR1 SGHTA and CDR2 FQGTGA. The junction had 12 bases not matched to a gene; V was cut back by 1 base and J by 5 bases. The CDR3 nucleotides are TGTGCCAGCAGCTTAATTGGGAACGGACTAGCGGGAGGGCCGAACAATGAGCAGTTCTTC. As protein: CASSLIGNGLAGGPNNEQFF. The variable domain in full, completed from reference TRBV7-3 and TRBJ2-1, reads GAGVSQTPSNKVTEKGKYVELRCDPISGHTALYWYRQSLGQGPEFLIYFQGTGAADDSGLPNDRFFAVRPEGSVSTLKIQRTERGDSAVYLCASSLIGNGLAGGPNNEQFFGPGTRLTVL.

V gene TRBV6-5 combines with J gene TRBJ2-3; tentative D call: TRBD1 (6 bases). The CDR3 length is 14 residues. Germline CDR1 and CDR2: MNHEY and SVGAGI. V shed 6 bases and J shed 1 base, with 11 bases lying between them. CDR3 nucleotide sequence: TGTGCCAGCAGCGCGGACAGTCGCACAGATACGCAGTATTTT. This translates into CASSADSRTDTQYF.

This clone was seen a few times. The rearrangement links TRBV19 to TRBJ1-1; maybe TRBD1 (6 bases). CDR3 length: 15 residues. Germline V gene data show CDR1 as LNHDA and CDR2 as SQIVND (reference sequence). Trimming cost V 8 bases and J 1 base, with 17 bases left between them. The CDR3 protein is CASLPGGRGNTEAFF. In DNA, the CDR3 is TGTGCCAGTCTACCGGGGGGCAGGGGGAACACTGAAGCTTTCTTT.

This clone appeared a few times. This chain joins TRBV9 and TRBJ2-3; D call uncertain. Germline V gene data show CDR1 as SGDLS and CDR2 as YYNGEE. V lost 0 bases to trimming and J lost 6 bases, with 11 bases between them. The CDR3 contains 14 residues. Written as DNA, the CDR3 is TGTGCCAGCAGCGTAGATACAGCAGAGGATACGCAGTATTTT. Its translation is CASSVDTAEDTQYF.

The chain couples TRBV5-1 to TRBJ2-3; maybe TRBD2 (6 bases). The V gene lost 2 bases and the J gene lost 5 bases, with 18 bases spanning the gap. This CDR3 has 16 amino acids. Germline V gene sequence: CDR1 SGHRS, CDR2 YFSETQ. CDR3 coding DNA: TGCGCCAGCAGCTTTAGCGGAAACACCCTGGGAGATACGCAGTATTTT. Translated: CASSFSGNTLGDTQYF.

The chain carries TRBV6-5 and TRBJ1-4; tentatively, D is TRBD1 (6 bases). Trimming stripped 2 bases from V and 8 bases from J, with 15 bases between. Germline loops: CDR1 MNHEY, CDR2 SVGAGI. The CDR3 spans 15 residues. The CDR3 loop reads CASSYPDRSDEKLFF. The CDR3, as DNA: TGTGCCAGCAGTTACCCGGACAGATCAGACGAAAAACTGTTTTTT.

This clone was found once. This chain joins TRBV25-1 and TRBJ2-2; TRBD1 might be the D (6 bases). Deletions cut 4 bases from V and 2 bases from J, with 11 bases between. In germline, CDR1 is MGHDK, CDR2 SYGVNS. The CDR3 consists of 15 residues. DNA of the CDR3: TGTGCCAGCAGTGGTTCAGGGGTAAACACCGGGGAGCTGTTTTTT. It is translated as CASSGSGVNTGELFF.

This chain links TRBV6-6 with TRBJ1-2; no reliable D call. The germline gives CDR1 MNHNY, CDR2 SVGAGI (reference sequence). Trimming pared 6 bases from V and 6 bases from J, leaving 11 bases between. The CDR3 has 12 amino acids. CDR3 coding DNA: TGTGCCAGCAGCCCGGGGATTGATGGCTACACCTTC. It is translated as CASSPGIDGYTF.

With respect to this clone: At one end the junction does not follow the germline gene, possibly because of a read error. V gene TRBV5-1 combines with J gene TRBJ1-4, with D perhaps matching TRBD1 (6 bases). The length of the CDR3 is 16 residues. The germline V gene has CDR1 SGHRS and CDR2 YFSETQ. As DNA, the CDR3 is TGCGTCAGCAGCTTGGCGGGACACGCAACTAATGAAAAACTGTTTTTT. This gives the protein CVSSLAGHATNEKLFF.

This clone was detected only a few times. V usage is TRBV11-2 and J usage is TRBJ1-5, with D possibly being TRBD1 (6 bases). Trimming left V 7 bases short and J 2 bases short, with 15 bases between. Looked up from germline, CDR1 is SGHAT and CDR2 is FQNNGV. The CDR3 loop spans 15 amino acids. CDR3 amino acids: CASTPEAGGNQPQHF. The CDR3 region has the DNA TGTGCCAGCACCCCGGAGGCAGGGGGCAATCAGCCCCAGCATTTT. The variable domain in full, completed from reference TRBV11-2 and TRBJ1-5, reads EAGVAQSPRYKIIEKRQSVAFWCNPISGHATLYWYQQILGQGPKLLIQFQNNGVVDDSQLPKDRFSAERLKGVDSTLKIQPAKLEDSAVYLCASTPEAGGNQPQHFGDGTRLSIL.

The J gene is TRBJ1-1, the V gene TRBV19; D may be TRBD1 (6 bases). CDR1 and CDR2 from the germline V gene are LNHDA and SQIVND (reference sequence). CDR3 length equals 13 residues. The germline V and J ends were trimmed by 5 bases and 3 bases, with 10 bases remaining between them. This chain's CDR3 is CASSLQGYTEAFF. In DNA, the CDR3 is TGTGCCAGTAGTCTACAGGGCTACACTGAAGCTTTCTTT.

CDR3 sequence reads: CASRPGVKNIQYF. The CDR3 DNA is TGTGCCAGCAGGCCCGGGGTAAAAAACATTCAGTACTTC. V and J are TRBV28 and TRBJ2-4; maybe TRBD2 (5 bases). Trimming took 6 bases from V and 4 from J, leaving 10 bases between them. The germline V gene encodes CDR1 MDHEN and CDR2 SYDVKM. This CDR3 comprises 13 residues.

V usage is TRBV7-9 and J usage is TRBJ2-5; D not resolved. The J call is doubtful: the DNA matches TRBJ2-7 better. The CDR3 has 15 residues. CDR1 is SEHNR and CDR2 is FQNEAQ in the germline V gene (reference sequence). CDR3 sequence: CASSLGVSSLYEQYF. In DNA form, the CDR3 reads TGTGCCAGCAGCTTAGGAGTAAGTTCGCTCTACGAGCAGTACTTC.

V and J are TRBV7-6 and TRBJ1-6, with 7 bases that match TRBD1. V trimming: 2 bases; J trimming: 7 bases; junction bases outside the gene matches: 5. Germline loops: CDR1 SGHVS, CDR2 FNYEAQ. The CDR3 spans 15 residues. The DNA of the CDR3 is TGTGCCAGCAGCTTATCCACAGGGGCAAATTCACCCCTCCACTTT. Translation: CASSLSTGANSPLHF.

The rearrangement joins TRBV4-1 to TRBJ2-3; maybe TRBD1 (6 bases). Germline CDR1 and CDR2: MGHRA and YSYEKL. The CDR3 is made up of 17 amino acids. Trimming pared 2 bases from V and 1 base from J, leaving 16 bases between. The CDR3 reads CASSQTRIGGGTDTQYF. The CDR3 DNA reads TGCGCCAGCAGCCAAACTAGGATAGGGGGAGGCACAGATACGCAGTATTTT.

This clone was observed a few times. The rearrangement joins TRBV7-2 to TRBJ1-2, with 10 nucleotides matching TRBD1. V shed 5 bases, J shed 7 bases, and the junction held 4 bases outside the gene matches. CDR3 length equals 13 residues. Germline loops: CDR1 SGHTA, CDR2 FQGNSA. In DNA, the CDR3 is TGTGCCAGCAGCGTGGGACAGGGGAGTGGCTACACCTTC. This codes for CASSVGQGSGYTF.

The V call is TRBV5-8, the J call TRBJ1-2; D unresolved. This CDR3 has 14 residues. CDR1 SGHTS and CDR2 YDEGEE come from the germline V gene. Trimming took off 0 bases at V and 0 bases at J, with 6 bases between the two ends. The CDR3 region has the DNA TGTGCCAGCAGCTTGGAGTTAGCTAACTATGGCTACACCTTC. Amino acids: CASSLELANYGYTF.

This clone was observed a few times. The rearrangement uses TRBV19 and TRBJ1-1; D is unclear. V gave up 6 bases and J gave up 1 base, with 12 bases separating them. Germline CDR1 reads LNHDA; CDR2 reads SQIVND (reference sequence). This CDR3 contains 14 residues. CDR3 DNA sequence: TGTGCCAGTAGGGAGACGGTAGAGAACACTGAAGCTTTCTTT. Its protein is CASRETVENTEAFF.

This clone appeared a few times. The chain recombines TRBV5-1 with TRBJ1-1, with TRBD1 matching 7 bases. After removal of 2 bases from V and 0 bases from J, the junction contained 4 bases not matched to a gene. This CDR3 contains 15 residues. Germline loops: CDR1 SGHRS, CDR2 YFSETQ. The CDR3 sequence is CASSLPGGMNTEAFF. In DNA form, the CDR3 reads TGCGCCAGCAGCTTACCAGGGGGAATGAACACTGAAGCTTTCTTT.

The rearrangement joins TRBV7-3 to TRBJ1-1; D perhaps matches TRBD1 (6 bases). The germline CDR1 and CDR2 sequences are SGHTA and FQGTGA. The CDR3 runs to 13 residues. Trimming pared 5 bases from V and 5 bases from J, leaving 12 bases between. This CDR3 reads CASSPQGRTEAFF. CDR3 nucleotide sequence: TGTGCCAGCAGCCCCCAGGGGAGAACTGAAGCTTTCTTT.

CDR3 sequence reads: CASSSLAGVDTQYF. The DNA for the CDR3 is TGTGCCAGCAGCTCCCTAGCGGGGGTAGATACGCAGTATTTT. The rearrangement uses TRBV7-3 and TRBJ2-3, with 10 bases fitting TRBD2. CDR1 and CDR2 (germline): SGHTA, FQGTGA. The CDR3 is made up of 14 amino acids. The J segment lost 5 bases and the V segment lost 4 bases, leaving 3 bases of the junction unmatched.